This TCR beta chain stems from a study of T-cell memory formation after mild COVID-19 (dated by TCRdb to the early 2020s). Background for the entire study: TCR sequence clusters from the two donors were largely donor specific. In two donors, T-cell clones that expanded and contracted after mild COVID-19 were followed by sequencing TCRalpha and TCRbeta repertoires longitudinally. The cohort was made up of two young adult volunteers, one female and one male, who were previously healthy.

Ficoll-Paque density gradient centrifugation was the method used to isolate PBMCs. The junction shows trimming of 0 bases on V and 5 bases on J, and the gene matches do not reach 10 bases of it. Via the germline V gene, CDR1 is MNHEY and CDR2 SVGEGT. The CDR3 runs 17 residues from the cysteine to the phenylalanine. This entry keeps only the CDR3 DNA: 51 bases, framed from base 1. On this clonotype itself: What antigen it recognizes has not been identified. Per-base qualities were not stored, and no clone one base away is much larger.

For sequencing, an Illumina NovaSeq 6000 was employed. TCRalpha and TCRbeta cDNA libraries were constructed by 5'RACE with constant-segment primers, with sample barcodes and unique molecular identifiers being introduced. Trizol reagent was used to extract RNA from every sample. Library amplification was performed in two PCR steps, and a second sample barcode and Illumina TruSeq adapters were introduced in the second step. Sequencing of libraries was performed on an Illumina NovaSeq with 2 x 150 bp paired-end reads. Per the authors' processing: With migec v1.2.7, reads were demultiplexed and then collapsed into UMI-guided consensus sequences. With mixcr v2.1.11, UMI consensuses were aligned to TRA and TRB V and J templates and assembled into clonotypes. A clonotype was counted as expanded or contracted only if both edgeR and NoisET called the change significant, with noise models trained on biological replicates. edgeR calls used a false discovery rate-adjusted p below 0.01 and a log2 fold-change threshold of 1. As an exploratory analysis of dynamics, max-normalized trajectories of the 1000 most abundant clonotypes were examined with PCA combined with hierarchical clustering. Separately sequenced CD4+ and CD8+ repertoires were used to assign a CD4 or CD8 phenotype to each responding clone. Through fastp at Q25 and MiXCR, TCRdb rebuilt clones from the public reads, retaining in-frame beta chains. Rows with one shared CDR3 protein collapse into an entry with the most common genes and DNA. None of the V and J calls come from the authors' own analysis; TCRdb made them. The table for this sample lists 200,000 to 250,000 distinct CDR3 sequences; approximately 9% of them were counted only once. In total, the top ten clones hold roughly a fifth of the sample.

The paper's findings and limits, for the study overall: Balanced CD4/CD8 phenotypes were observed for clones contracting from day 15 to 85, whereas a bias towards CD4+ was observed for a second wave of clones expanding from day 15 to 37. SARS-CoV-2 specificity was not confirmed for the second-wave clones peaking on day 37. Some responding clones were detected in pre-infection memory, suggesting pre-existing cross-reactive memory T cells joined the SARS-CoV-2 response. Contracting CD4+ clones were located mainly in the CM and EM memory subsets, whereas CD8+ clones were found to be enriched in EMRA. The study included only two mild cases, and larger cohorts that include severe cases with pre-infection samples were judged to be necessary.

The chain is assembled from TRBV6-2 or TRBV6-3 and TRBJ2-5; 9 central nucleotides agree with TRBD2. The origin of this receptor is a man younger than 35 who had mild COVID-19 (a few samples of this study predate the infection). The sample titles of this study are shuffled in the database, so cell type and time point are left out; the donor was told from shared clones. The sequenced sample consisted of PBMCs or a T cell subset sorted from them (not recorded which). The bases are TGTGCCAGCAGTTACTCGGTAGCGGGGGCCACGAGGGAGACCCAGTACTTC. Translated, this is CASSYSVAGATRETQYF.